The rows below give T cell receptor beta chains drawn from one sample of a study of cytomegalovirus exposure and HLA in healthy donors. Data came from immunoSEQ multiplex PCR; TCRdb stores just in-frame clones and leaves some out. The sample data list 150,000 to 200,000 clones. Sequences were obtained from PBMCs. These receptors all stem from a man between 25 and 39 years old in good health and CMV-seronegative. The CDR3 runs from the conserved cysteine through the conserved F or W. A D gene is named only where the DNA matches it firmly.

TRBV7-6	TRBJ2-7	TRBD2	CASSSSGTLYEQYF	TGTGCCAGCAGCTCCAGCGGGACCCTCTACGAGCAGTACTTC
TRBV4-3	TRBJ2-1	NA	CASSQDPTVPSGYDEQFF	TGCGCCAGCAGCCAAGACCCTACAGTACCTTCAGGGTACGATGAGCAGTTCTTC
TRBV29-1	TRBJ2-3	NA	CSVGGVFTDTQYF	TGCAGCGTTGGGGGGGTCTTCACAGATACGCAGTATTTT
TRBV19	TRBJ2-1	TRBD1	CASSPPGQAAGEQFF	TGTGCCAGTAGTCCCCCCGGACAGGCGGCTGGTGAGCAGTTCTTC
TRBV5-5	TRBJ2-5	TRBD2	CASLKGREKETQYF	TGTGCCAGCCTTAAGGGGCGGGAGAAGGAGACCCAGTACTTC
TRBV9	TRBJ1-2	NA	CASSVGGYPNYGYTF	TGTGCCAGCAGCGTAGGCGGCTACCCTAACTATGGCTACACCTTC
TRBV5-1	TRBJ2-7	NA	CASSLFSAYEQYF	TGCGCCAGCAGCTTGTTCTCAGCCTACGAGCAGTACTTC
TRBV28	TRBJ1-2	TRBD1	CASRNTGVGYTF	TGTGCCAGCCGAAATACAGGGGTGGGCTACACCTTC
TRBV7-3	TRBJ2-1	NA	CASSRGGGYNEQFF	TGTGCCAGCAGTAGGGGGGGAGGATACAATGAGCAGTTCTTC
TRBV6-1	TRBJ1-1	NA	CASSGPVGQNTEAFF	TGTGCCAGCAGTGGACCGGTGGGCCAGAACACTGAAGCTTTCTTT
TRBV15	TRBJ1-1	NA	CATSTPELSNEAFF	TGTGCCACCAGCACGCCCGAACTATCAAATGAAGCTTTCTTT
TRBV4-1	TRBJ2-3	TRBD2	CASSQGLAGTGTDTQYF	TGCGCCAGCAGCCAGGGACTAGCGGGAACTGGCACAGATACGCAGTATTTT
TRBV7-3	TRBJ2-1	TRBD2	CASSLTGLAGDNEQFF	TGTGCCAGCAGCCTAACGGGACTAGCGGGAGACAATGAGCAGTTCTTC
TRBV7-9	TRBJ2-3	NA	CASSLVYDRKDTQYF	TGTGCCAGCAGCTTAGTTTACGACAGAAAAGATACGCAGTATTTT
TRBV27	TRBJ2-2	TRBD1	CASSLPGTGLGELFF	TGTGCCAGCAGTTTACCCGGGACAGGGCTCGGGGAGCTGTTTTTT
TRBV10-1	TRBJ1-1	NA	CASSESTGVRAFF	TGCGCCAGCAGTGAGTCGACGGGGGTTAGGGCTTTCTTT
TRBV6-6	TRBJ2-7	TRBD2	CASSLLAGYEQYF	TGTGCCAGCAGCTTACTAGCGGGATACGAGCAGTACTTC
TRBV5-1	TRBJ1-3	NA	CASSSGQYGNTIYF	TGCGCCAGCAGCTCCGGACAGTACGGAAACACCATATATTTT
TRBV7-2	TRBJ1-1	NA	CASSPQFSGEAFF	TGTGCCAGCAGCCCACAGTTCAGCGGTGAAGCTTTCTTT
TRBV5-1	TRBJ2-1	NA	CASSLGGGSYNEQFF	TGCGCCAGCAGCTTGGGAGGGGGCTCCTACAATGAGCAGTTCTTC
TRBV5-4	TRBJ2-2	NA	CASSLYRTDTGELFF	TGTGCCAGCAGCTTATACCGCACGGACACCGGGGAGCTGTTTTTT
TRBV7-2	TRBJ1-2	NA	CASSLASGEGGLRGYTF	TGTGCCAGCAGCTTAGCGTCCGGGGAGGGAGGGTTGAGGGGCTACACCTTC
TRBV12-5	TRBJ2-1	TRBD2	CASGLVGLAVYNEQFF	TGTGCTAGTGGTTTGGTCGGGCTAGCGGTGTACAATGAGCAGTTCTTC
TRBV6-4	TRBJ1-1	NA	CASRTTGTNTEAFF	TGTGCCAGCAGAACAACAGGAACAAACACTGAAGCTTTCTTT
TRBV5-4	TRBJ2-7	TRBD2	CASSLGGSRERVNERYF	TGTGCCAGCAGCTTGGGTGGGTCGCGGGAGAGGGTAAACGAGCGGTACTTC
TRBV5-1	TRBJ2-5	NA	CASSFGRGQETQYF	TGCGCCAGCAGCTTTGGTAGGGGCCAAGAGACCCAGTACTTC
TRBV19	TRBJ2-2	NA	CASSVQGFTGELFF	TGTGCCAGTAGTGTACAGGGATTCACCGGGGAGCTGTTTTTT
TRBV7-8	TRBJ2-5	NA	CASRPGNRAETQYF	TGTGCCAGCCGTCCGGGCAACAGGGCAGAGACCCAGTACTTC
TRBV5-1	TRBJ1-1	NA	CASSLVQGGTEAFF	TGCGCCAGCAGCTTGGTCCAGGGAGGAACTGAAGCTTTCTTT
TRBV7-9	TRBJ1-1	NA	CASYSGHRAEAFF	TGTGCCAGCTATTCTGGACACCGAGCTGAAGCTTTCTTT
TRBV25-1	TRBJ2-1	NA	CASSDRSKDHDRDEQFF	TGTGCCAGCAGTGATAGATCGAAGGATCACGATCGGGATGAGCAGTTCTTC
TRBV18	TRBJ2-2	NA	CASSPQGLRTGELFF	TGTGCCAGCTCACCCCAGGGACTTCGCACCGGGGAGCTGTTTTTT
TRBV28	TRBJ1-3	NA	CASSFQGRATIYF	TGTGCCAGCAGTTTTCAGGGGAGGGCCACCATATATTTT
TRBV4-2	TRBJ2-1	NA	CASSGPDGSPFGYNEQFF	TGTGCCAGCAGCGGACCAGACGGGAGTCCGTTCGGGTACAATGAGCAGTTCTTC
TRBV7-2	TRBJ1-2	NA	CASSLGGRMSAYGYTF	TGTGCCAGCAGCTTAGGAGGCAGAATGAGCGCCTATGGCTACACCTTC
TRBV4-2	TRBJ1-2	NA	CASAGSEISGYTF	TGTGCCAGCGCCGGGTCGGAGATCTCCGGCTACACCTTC
TRBV7-2	TRBJ2-3	TRBD2	CASSHRLAVSTDTQYF	TGTGCCAGCAGCCATAGACTAGCTGTTAGCACAGATACGCAGTATTTT
TRBV6-1	TRBJ1-5	NA	CASSENVGQINQPQHF	TGTGCCAGCAGTGAAAACGTTGGTCAGATCAATCAGCCCCAGCATTTT
TRBV7-2	TRBJ2-1	TRBD2	CASTYSGRFNEQFF	TGTGCCAGCACCTATAGCGGGCGCTTTAATGAGCAGTTCTTC
TRBV10-1	TRBJ2-5	TRBD2	CASRGGSGAQETQYF	TGCGCCAGCAGAGGTGGGAGCGGGGCCCAAGAGACCCAGTACTTC
TRBV12-5	TRBJ1-1	NA	CASGWGGSNTEAFF	TGTGCTAGTGGTTGGGGGGGATCGAACACTGAAGCTTTCTTT
TRBV19	TRBJ2-3	TRBD2	CASSRGASGSNTQYF	TGTGCCAGTTCCCGGGGGGCTAGCGGGAGTAATACGCAGTATTTT
TRBV19	TRBJ2-2	NA	CASSDDWGGFELFF	TGTGCCAGTAGTGACGACTGGGGAGGTTTTGAGCTGTTTTTT
TRBV12-5	TRBJ2-7	NA	CAVGGDSYEQYF	TGTGCTGTCGGAGGGGATTCCTACGAGCAGTACTTC
TRBV5-4	TRBJ2-5	TRBD2	CASYIERAGVGETQYF	TGTGCCAGCTATATCGAGAGGGCGGGAGTCGGAGAGACCCAGTACTTC
TRBV27	TRBJ2-1	NA	CASREAVPIDEQFF	TGTGCCAGCAGGGAGGCAGTCCCCATCGATGAGCAGTTCTTC
TRBV4-2	TRBJ2-7	TRBD2	CASSQNPLGGTSGSYEQYF	TGTGCCAGCAGCCAAAATCCACTCGGGGGGACTAGCGGGAGTTACGAGCAGTACTTC
TRBV11-1	TRBJ1-1	TRBD1	CASSWGQGRSCYF	TGTGCCAGCAGCTGGGGACAGGGTCGTTCCTGTTACTTT
TRBV5-1	TRBJ2-1	NA	CASSLRLMHQLWDEQFF	TGCGCCAGTAGCCTCCGACTTATGCACCAATTATGGGATGAGCAGTTCTTC
TRBV15	TRBJ2-7	NA	CATSRDKIGEQYF	TGTGCCACCAGCAGAGATAAGATCGGCGAGCAGTACTTC
TRBV5-4	TRBJ1-1	TRBD1	CASSSTGGNTEAFF	TGTGCCAGCAGCTCGACAGGGGGGAACACTGAAGCTTTCTTT
TRBV30	TRBJ2-7	TRBD1	CAWSTDRAEQYF	TGTGCCTGGAGTACTGACAGGGCCGAGCAGTACTTC